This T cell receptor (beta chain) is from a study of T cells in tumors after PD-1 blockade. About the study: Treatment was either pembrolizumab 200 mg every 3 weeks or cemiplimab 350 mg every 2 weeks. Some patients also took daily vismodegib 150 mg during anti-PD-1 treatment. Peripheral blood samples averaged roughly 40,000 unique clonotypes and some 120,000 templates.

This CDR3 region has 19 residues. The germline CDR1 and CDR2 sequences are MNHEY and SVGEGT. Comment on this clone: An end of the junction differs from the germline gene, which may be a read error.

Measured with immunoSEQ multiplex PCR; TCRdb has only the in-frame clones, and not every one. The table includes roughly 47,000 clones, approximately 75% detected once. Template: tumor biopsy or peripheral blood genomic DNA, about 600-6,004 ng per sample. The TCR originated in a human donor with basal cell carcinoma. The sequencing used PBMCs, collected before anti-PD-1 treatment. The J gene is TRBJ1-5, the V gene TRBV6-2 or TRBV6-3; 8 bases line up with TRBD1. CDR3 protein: CTSSYLLAPGQAGDQPQHF. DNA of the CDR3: TGTACCAGCAGTTACCTATTGGCCCCGGGACAGGCGGGGGATCAGCCCCAGCATTTT.